The rows below give T cell receptor beta chains drawn from one sample of a study of cytomegalovirus exposure and HLA in healthy donors. Sequencing was performed with immunoSEQ multiplex PCR; in TCRdb, only in-frame clones are kept and a portion is missing. This sample has more than 95,000 clones; 74% occur once, and the top ten carry more than 3.5%. Specimen: PBMCs. These receptor sequences come from a man in his forties or fifties in good health and CMV-seropositive. Each CDR3 is given without its conserved first and last residue. Clone size is not always given. Where it is, it says once, few, many or a class for expanded clones.

j_call: TRBJ2-1
clone_size: NA
v_call: TRBV27
cdr3_aa: ASSFRGLAGLSSYNEQF

j_call: TRBJ2-1
clone_size: NA
v_call: TRBV7-8
cdr3_aa: ASSRRTSNYNEQF

j_call: TRBJ2-6
clone_size: NA
v_call: TRBV9
cdr3_aa: ASSWDSSGANVLT

j_call: TRBJ2-2
clone_size: NA
v_call: TRBV10-3
cdr3_aa: AIPKDRLNTGELF

j_call: TRBJ2-2
clone_size: NA
v_call: TRBV28
cdr3_aa: ASSLVPGEVAGELF

j_call: TRBJ2-5
clone_size: few
v_call: TRBV19
cdr3_aa: ASSILAGVQETQY

j_call: TRBJ2-1
clone_size: NA
v_call: TRBV11-3
cdr3_aa: ASSLYLGGAGPSYNEQF

j_call: TRBJ2-3
clone_size: few
v_call: TRBV4-1
cdr3_aa: ASSQKGTSGGPVGTDTQY

j_call: TRBJ1-3
clone_size: NA
v_call: TRBV7-2
cdr3_aa: ASSPSSGTIY

j_call: TRBJ2-1
clone_size: few
v_call: TRBV2
cdr3_aa: ASSEGDRTYNEQF

j_call: TRBJ2-7
clone_size: NA
v_call: TRBV5-1
cdr3_aa: ASSLSASGTYEQY

j_call: TRBJ1-1
clone_size: NA
v_call: TRBV6-1
cdr3_aa: ASRTGGKNTEAF

j_call: TRBJ1-3
clone_size: NA
v_call: TRBV9
cdr3_aa: ASSVISDSSSGNTIY

j_call: TRBJ2-1
clone_size: NA
v_call: TRBV25-1
cdr3_aa: ASTYYNEQF

j_call: TRBJ1-4
clone_size: NA
v_call: TRBV29-1
cdr3_aa: SVRTGFATNEKLF

j_call: TRBJ1-2
clone_size: NA
v_call: TRBV5-5
cdr3_aa: ASSPQGNYGYT

j_call: TRBJ1-2
clone_size: NA
v_call: TRBV5-1
cdr3_aa: ASSIDRQVYGYT

j_call: TRBJ1-4
clone_size: NA
v_call: TRBV7-2
cdr3_aa: ASSLWGPTGTTEKLF

j_call: TRBJ2-3
clone_size: NA
v_call: TRBV5-1
cdr3_aa: ASSLDRGPTDTQY

j_call: TRBJ2-7
clone_size: few
v_call: TRBV19
cdr3_aa: ASSSGRTSYEQY

j_call: TRBJ2-1
clone_size: NA
v_call: TRBV5-4
cdr3_aa: ASSKGQGIGENNEQF

j_call: TRBJ2-3
clone_size: NA
v_call: TRBV5-4
cdr3_aa: ASSLGGGPDTQY

j_call: TRBJ2-1
clone_size: NA
v_call: TRBV14
cdr3_aa: ASSQEVRAGYNEQF

j_call: TRBJ2-2
clone_size: NA
v_call: TRBV4-2
cdr3_aa: ASSKGVTGETGELF

j_call: TRBJ1-1
clone_size: NA
v_call: TRBV7-6
cdr3_aa: ASSSVNTEAF

j_call: TRBJ1-1
clone_size: NA
v_call: TRBV29-1
cdr3_aa: SVKDSLNTEAF

j_call: TRBJ2-5
clone_size: NA
v_call: TRBV19
cdr3_aa: ASSSLTSGQETQY

j_call: TRBJ2-1
clone_size: once
v_call: TRBV6-5
cdr3_aa: ASSSQGYGQF

j_call: TRBJ2-2
clone_size: NA
v_call: TRBV5-6
cdr3_aa: ASSLAGGTTGELF

j_call: TRBJ2-2
clone_size: few
v_call: TRBV27
cdr3_aa: ASSGPGIAFSNTGELF

j_call: TRBJ2-3
clone_size: once
v_call: TRBV5-1
cdr3_aa: ASSLEGRPTDTQY

j_call: TRBJ2-2
clone_size: NA
v_call: TRBV2
cdr3_aa: ASSGAFTGELF

j_call: TRBJ1-5
clone_size: once
v_call: TRBV13
cdr3_aa: ASSLGPPLRAGPSYQPQH

j_call: TRBJ2-3
clone_size: NA
v_call: TRBV14
cdr3_aa: ASSQPRGSGSTDTQY

j_call: TRBJ2-1
clone_size: NA
v_call: TRBV28
cdr3_aa: ASSWVEEQF

j_call: TRBJ1-2
clone_size: NA
v_call: TRBV30
cdr3_aa: AWSSDRGGDYGYT

j_call: TRBJ1-4
clone_size: NA
v_call: TRBV19
cdr3_aa: ASKGVGLEEKLF

j_call: TRBJ2-7
clone_size: NA
v_call: TRBV29-1
cdr3_aa: SVLGQLAYEQY

j_call: TRBJ2-3
clone_size: once
v_call: TRBV10-1
cdr3_aa: ASSTASTSTQY

j_call: TRBJ2-3
clone_size: NA
v_call: TRBV13
cdr3_aa: ASSLGRRTTDTQY

j_call: TRBJ1-3
clone_size: NA
v_call: TRBV6-4
cdr3_aa: ASSRDRPGNTIY

j_call: TRBJ2-7
clone_size: NA
v_call: TRBV6-5
cdr3_aa: ASSYGRSEQY

j_call: TRBJ2-3
clone_size: NA
v_call: TRBV25-1
cdr3_aa: ASSESGGLTTDTQY

j_call: TRBJ1-4
clone_size: NA
v_call: TRBV7-8
cdr3_aa: ASSFRGPNEKLF

j_call: TRBJ1-6
clone_size: few
v_call: TRBV30
cdr3_aa: AWRDTHNSPLH